This TCR beta chain came from a study of OX40 agonist ivuxolimab in advanced cancers. Background on the study: Patients received ivuxolimab, an intravenous treatment, every 2 weeks at 0.01 to 10 mg/kg.

The table came from immunoSEQ multiplex PCR; TCRdb's copy has only in-frame clones and leaves some out. The data show about 88,000 clones, about 86% seen once. The CDR3 totals 11 residues. V lost 4 bases, J lost 4 bases, and 3 bases lay in between. Germline V gene data show CDR1 as SGHNT and CDR2 as YENEEA. Sample: CD4+ or CD8+ T cells sorted from blood, taken in a trial of the OX40 agonist ivuxolimab. The gene calls are TRBV11-3 and TRBJ2-3; D ambiguous. This TCR came from an adult with an advanced solid tumor such as melanoma, head and neck, liver or kidney cancer. The CDR3 bases are TGTGCCAGCAGCTCAGCAGATACGCAGTATTTT. As protein: CASSSADTQYF.